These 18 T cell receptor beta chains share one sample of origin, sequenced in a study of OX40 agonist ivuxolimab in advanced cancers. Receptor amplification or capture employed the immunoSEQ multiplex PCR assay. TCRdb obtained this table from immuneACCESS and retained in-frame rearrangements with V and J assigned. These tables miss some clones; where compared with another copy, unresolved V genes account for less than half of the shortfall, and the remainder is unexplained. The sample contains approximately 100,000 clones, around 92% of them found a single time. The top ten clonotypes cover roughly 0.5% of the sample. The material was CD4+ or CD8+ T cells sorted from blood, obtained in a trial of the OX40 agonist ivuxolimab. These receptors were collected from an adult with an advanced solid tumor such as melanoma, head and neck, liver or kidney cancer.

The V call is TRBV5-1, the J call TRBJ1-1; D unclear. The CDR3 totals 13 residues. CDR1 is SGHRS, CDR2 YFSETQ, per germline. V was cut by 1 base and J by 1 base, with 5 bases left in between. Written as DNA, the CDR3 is TGCGCCAGCAGCTTGCCAGCGAACACTGAAGCTTTCTTT. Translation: CASSLPANTEAFF. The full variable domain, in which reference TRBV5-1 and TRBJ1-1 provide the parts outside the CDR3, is KAGVTQTPRYLIKTRGQQVTLSCSPISGHRSVSWYQQTPGQGLQFLFEYFSETQRNKGNFPGRFSGRQFSNSRSEMNVSTLELGDSALYLCASSLPANTEAFFGQGTRLTVV.

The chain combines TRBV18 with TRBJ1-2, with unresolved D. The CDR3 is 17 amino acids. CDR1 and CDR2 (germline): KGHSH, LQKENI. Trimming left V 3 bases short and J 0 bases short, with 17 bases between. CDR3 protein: CASSPTVGPAANYGYTF. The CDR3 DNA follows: TGTGCCAGCTCACCCACGGTCGGGCCGGCAGCTAACTATGGCTACACCTTC.

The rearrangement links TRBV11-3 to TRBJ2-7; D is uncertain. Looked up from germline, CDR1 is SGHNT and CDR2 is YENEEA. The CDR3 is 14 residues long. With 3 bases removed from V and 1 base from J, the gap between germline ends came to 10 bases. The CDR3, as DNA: TGTGCCAGCAGCTTCACCTTCCAGTCCTACGAGCAGTACTTC. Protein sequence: CASSFTFQSYEQYF.

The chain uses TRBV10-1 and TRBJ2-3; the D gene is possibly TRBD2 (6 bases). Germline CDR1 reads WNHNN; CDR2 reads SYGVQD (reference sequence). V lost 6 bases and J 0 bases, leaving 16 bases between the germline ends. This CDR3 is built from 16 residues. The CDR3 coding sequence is TGCGCCAGCAGCCGAGTGGCGGGGTCGAGCACAGATACGCAGTATTTT. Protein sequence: CASSRVAGSSTDTQYF.

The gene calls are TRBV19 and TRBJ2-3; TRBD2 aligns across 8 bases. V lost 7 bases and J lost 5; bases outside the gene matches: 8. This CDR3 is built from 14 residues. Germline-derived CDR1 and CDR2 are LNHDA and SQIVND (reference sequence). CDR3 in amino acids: CASTRAGVVDTQYF. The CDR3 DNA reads TGTGCCAGTACCAGAGCGGGAGTGGTAGATACGCAGTATTTT.

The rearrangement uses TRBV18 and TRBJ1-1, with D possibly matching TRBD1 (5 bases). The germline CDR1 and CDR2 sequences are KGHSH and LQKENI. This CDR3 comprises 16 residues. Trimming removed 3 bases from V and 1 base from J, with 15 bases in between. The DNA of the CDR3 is TGTGCCAGCTCACCCCTGGGGGGAGGGGAGAACACTGAAGCTTTCTTT. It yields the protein CASSPLGGGENTEAFF.

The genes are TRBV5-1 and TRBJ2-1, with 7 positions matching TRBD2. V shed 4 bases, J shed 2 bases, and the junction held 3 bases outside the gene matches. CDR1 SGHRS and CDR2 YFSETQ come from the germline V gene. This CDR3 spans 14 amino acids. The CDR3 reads CASSPGGPYNEQFF. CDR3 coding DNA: TGCGCCAGCAGCCCGGGAGGCCCCTACAATGAGCAGTTCTTC.

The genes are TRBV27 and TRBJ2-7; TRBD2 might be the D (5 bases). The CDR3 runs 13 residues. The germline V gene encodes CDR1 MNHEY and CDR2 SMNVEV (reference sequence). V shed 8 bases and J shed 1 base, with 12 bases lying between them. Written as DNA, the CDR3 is TGTGCCAGCGCCACCCGGGGTTCCTACGAGCAGTACTTC. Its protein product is CASATRGSYEQYF.

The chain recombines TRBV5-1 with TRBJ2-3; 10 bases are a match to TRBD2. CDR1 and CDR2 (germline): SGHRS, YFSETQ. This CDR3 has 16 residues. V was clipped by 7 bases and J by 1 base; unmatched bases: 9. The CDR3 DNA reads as TGCGCCAGCCGCCCAGAAGCGGGGGGGGGCACAGATACGCAGTATTTT. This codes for CASRPEAGGGTDTQYF.

CDR3 DNA: TGTGCCAGCAGGGGGCAAGGACAGCCCCAGCATTTT. This codes for CASRGQGQPQHF. The chain has TRBV6-1 and TRBJ1-5; tentative D call: TRBD1 (5 bases). CDR3 length: 12 amino acids. The germline CDR1 and CDR2 sequences are MNHNS and SASEGT. The ends were cut back, 6 bases at V and 7 bases at J, with 10 bases in the middle.

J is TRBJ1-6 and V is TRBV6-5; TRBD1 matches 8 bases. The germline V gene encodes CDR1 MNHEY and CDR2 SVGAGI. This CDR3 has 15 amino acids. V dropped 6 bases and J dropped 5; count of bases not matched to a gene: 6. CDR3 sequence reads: CASRATGGDNSPLHF. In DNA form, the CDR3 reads TGTGCCAGCAGGGCAACAGGGGGAGATAATTCACCCCTCCACTTT.

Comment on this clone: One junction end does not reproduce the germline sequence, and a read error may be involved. CDR3 residues: CASSLGGGTGAFF. The CDR3 nucleotides read TGTGCCAGCAGCCTAGGAGGAGGGACTGGAGCTTTCTTT. The rearrangement uses TRBV7-6 and TRBJ1-1; possible D gene TRBD1, 5 bases. Germline V CDR1 and CDR2: SGHVS, FNYEAQ. The CDR3 consists of 13 residues.

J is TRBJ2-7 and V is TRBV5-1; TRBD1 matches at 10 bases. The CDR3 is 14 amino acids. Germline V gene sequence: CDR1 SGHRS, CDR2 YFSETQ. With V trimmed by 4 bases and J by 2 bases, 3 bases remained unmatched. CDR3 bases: TGCGCCAGCAGCCCAGGGACAGGGGCCTACGAGCAGTACTTC. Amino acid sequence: CASSPGTGAYEQYF.

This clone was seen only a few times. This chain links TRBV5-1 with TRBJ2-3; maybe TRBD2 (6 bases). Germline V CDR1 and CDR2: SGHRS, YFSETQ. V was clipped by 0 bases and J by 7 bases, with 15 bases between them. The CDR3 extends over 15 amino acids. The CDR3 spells CASSLEWGGKYTQYF. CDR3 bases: TGCGCCAGCAGCTTGGAGTGGGGCGGGAAGTATACGCAGTATTTT.

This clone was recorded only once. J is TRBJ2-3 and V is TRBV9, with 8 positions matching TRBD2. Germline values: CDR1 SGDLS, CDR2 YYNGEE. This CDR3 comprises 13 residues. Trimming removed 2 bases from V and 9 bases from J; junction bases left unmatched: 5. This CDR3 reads CASSVLLAETQYF. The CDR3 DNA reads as TGTGCCAGCAGCGTGTTACTAGCGGAGACGCAGTATTTT.

The CDR3 protein is CASSAYDGEKLFF. The CDR3 DNA sequence: TGCGCCAGCAGCGCCTACGATGGTGAAAAACTGTTTTTT. The rearrangement links TRBV5-1 to TRBJ1-4; unclear D gene. The germline CDR1 and CDR2 sequences are SGHRS and YFSETQ. This CDR3 is built from 13 residues. Between the trimmed V and J ends, which lost 4 bases and 7 bases, there was a span of 11 bases.

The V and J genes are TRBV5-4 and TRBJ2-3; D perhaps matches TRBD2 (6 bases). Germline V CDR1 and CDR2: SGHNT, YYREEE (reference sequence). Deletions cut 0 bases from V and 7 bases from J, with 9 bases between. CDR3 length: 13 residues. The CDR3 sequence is CASSLAGGNTQYF. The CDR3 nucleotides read TGTGCCAGCAGCTTGGCCGGGGGAAATACGCAGTATTTT.

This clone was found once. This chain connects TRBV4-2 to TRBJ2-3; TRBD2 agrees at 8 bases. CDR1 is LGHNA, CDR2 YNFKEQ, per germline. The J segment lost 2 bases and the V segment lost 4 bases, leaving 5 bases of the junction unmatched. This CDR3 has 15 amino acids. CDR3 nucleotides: TGTGCCAGCAGCCGCGGGGGGTCGGTCACAGATACGCAGTATTTT. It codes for CASSRGGSVTDTQYF.